A single sample gave rise to the 12 T cell receptor beta chains below, sequenced in a study of cytomegalovirus exposure and HLA in healthy donors listed by TCRdb under 2017. Library prep was done by the immunoSEQ multiplex PCR assay. For the multiplex PCR, a mixture combining 60 forward primers for TCR Vbeta segments and 13 reverse primers for TCR Jbeta segments was used. In its TCRdb copy, this immuneACCESS table keeps in-frame sequences only and misses some clones. Where compared with another copy, unresolved V genes explain less than half of these, and the others have no known cause. For this sample there are roughly 200,000 clones; under 85% appear just once. The biggest ten clones account for about 2.7% of the sample. The specimen was PBMCs. All receptors come from a male donor in good health and CMV-seronegative.

The chain recombines TRBV7-6 with TRBJ2-7; 9 positions match TRBD1. CDR1 and CDR2 from the germline V gene are SGHVS and FNYEAQ. The CDR3 sequence is 15 residues long. V dropped 5 bases and J dropped 6; count of bases not matched to a gene: 11. The CDR3 protein is CASSITGGAEAEQYF. The CDR3 region has the DNA TGTGCCAGCAGCATTACAGGGGGCGCGGAAGCCGAGCAGTACTTC.

V usage is TRBV4-2 and J usage is TRBJ1-4; D unclear. Per germline, CDR1 LGHNA and CDR2 YNFKEQ. This CDR3 has 13 amino acids. Trimming removed 5 bases from V and 8 bases from J, with 12 bases in between. DNA for the CDR3: TGTGCCAGCAGCTTGTACAACAAAGAAAAACTGTTTTTT. It specifies CASSLYNKEKLFF.

This clone was picked up a small number of times. One end of the junction is discordant with germline, which a read error may explain. This chain uses TRBV7-9 with TRBJ1-4; D might be TRBD1 (5 bases). This CDR3 has 16 amino acids. Looked up from germline, CDR1 is SEHNR and CDR2 is FQNEAQ (reference sequence). The CDR3 protein is CSSSHPLEGRREKLFF. Written as DNA, the CDR3 is TGTTCCAGCAGCCACCCTTTGGAGGGGCGTCGCGAAAAACTGTTTTTT.

The chain joins TRBV9 to TRBJ2-1, with D possibly being TRBD1 (5 bases). Trimming pared 2 bases from V and 1 base from J, leaving 7 bases between. The CDR3 is 14 residues long. Germline lookup yields CDR1 SGDLS and CDR2 YYNGEE. CDR3 protein: CASSVRDSYNEQFF. The CDR3 DNA reads as TGTGCCAGCAGCGTCAGGGATTCCTACAATGAGCAGTTCTTC.

The rearrangement uses TRBV29-1 and TRBJ1-5; 11 bases are a match to TRBD1. This CDR3 is built from 14 residues. Germline V lookup: CDR1 SQVTM, CDR2 ANQGSEA. J lost 2 bases, V lost 6 bases, and 3 bases had no gene match. CDR3 sequence reads: CSVGTGGRNQPQHF. In nucleotides, the CDR3 is TGCAGCGTGGGGACAGGGGGACGCAATCAGCCCCAGCATTTT.

This sequence joins TRBV11-3 and TRBJ2-1; D is ambiguous. CDR1 is SGHNT, CDR2 YENEEA, per germline. There are 12 residues in the CDR3. V shed 1 base and J shed 8 bases, with 6 bases lying between them. In DNA form, the CDR3 reads TGTGCCAGCAGCTTAGGTATCCATGAGCAGTTCTTC. This sequence encodes CASSLGIHEQFF.

The V call is TRBV28, the J call TRBJ2-7, with 10 bases lining up with TRBD1. J gave up 2 bases and V 4 bases, and 14 bases lay outside the gene matches. This CDR3 is 18 amino acids long. Germline V gene lookup returns CDR1 MDHEN and CDR2 SYDVKM. The CDR3: CASSSVLSKTGGPYEQYF. Here the CDR3 DNA reads TGTGCCAGCAGTTCGGTGCTCTCGAAGACAGGGGGCCCCTACGAGCAGTACTTC.

The V call is TRBV6-6, the J call TRBJ1-2; 7 bases map to TRBD1. Trimming cost V 9 bases and J 5 bases; bases outside gene matches: 9. The CDR3 is 13 residues long. The germline gives CDR1 MNHNY, CDR2 SVGAGI (reference sequence). As DNA, the CDR3 is TGTGCCAGTAAGGACAGGCCCGATTATGGCTACACCTTC. It specifies CASKDRPDYGYTF.

V is TRBV9 and J is TRBJ2-3, with D maybe TRBD2 (6 bases). Trimming left V 4 bases short and J 5 bases short, with 11 bases between. From germline, CDR1 is SGDLS and CDR2 YYNGEE. The CDR3 consists of 13 residues. CDR3 residues: CASSHRLEDTQYF. Written as DNA, the CDR3 is TGTGCCAGCAGCCACAGACTAGAAGATACGCAGTATTTT.

This clone was picked up a small number of times. The chain carries TRBV19 and TRBJ2-2; no definite D call. The ends were cut back, 3 bases at V and 7 bases at J, with 12 bases in the middle. This CDR3 comprises 14 residues. The germline V gene encodes CDR1 LNHDA and CDR2 SQIVND (reference sequence). In DNA, the CDR3 is TGTGCCAGTAGTATGGCTACTTCTAGCGGGGAGCTGTTTTTT. Its protein product is CASSMATSSGELFF.

The V call is TRBV19, the J call TRBJ1-1; 7 nucleotides align to TRBD1. CDR1 is LNHDA and CDR2 is SQIVND in the germline V gene (reference sequence). The CDR3 sequence is 15 residues long. Germline trimming cut 5 bases from V and 5 bases from J; bases unmatched to any gene: 11. The CDR3 is CASSPIDRVGTEAFF. The DNA for the CDR3 is TGTGCCAGTAGTCCCATCGACAGGGTTGGAACTGAAGCTTTCTTT.

This clone was picked up a small number of times. The rearrangement joins TRBV7-3 to TRBJ2-1; possible D gene TRBD1, 5 bases. CDR1 SGHTA and CDR2 FQGTGA come from the germline V gene. Trimming took 5 bases from V and 4 from J, leaving 12 bases between them. The CDR3 length is 14 residues. The CDR3 here is CASSSSGKYNEQFF. The CDR3 bases are TGTGCCAGCAGCAGTTCAGGGAAATACAATGAGCAGTTCTTC.